A single sample gave rise to the 23 T cell receptor beta chains below, sequenced in a study of Ad26.COV2.S vaccination and SARS-CoV-2 variants. Assay: immunoSEQ multiplex PCR; the TCRdb copy retains only in-frame clones and omits some. The table lists 300,000 to 400,000 clones, over 80% of them singletons. Treatment denoted: around 19 received Ad26.COV2.S at low or high dose, single or two shots; about 5 received placebo; per-sample allocation not given. Specimens were obtained on day 63 following the first vaccine or placebo injection. The starting material was peripheral blood, obtained in a trial of Ad26.COV2.S vaccine versus placebo. The receptor source for this set is a person aged 18-65 years who received the Ad26.COV2.S COVID-19 vaccine or a placebo.

V is TRBV12-3 or TRBV12-4 and J is TRBJ1-2; D uncertain. Trimming pared 2 bases from V and 2 bases from J, leaving 6 bases between. The CDR3 runs to 13 residues. CDR3 sequence (DNA): TGTGCCAGCAGTTTAAACAGAAACTATGGCTACACCTTC. It codes for CASSLNRNYGYTF.

The rearrangement uses TRBV9 and TRBJ2-2; 7 positions match TRBD2. Germline values: CDR1 SGDLS, CDR2 YYNGEE. The CDR3 covers 19 residues. V lost 6 bases, J lost 0 bases, and 17 bases stayed unmatched. The CDR3 spells CASTYPGLADYPNTGELFF. The CDR3 DNA reads as TGTGCCAGCACCTATCCTGGTCTAGCGGACTACCCGAACACCGGGGAGCTGTTTTTT. Supplemented by reference TRBV9 and TRBJ2-2, the full variable domain reads DSGVTQTPKHLITATGQRVTLRCSPRSGDLSVYWYQQSLDQGLQFLIQYYNGEERAKGNILERFSAQQFPDLHSELNLSSLELGDSALYFCASTYPGLADYPNTGELFFGEGSRLTVL.

This sequence joins TRBV3-1 (or the pseudogene TRBV3-2) and TRBJ1-4; 11 positions match TRBD1. The CDR3 runs 16 residues. CDR1 is LGHDT, CDR2 YNNKEL, per germline (reference sequence). J lost 4 bases, V lost 4 bases, and 5 bases had no gene match. The CDR3 reads CASSPGTGGNNEKLFF. The CDR3 region has the DNA TGTGCCAGCAGCCCTGGGACAGGGGGTAATAATGAAAAACTGTTTTTT.

This sequence joins TRBV28 and TRBJ2-4, with D possibly TRBD2 on 6 matching bases. CDR1 is MDHEN and CDR2 is SYDVKM in the germline V gene. V shed 6 bases and J shed 0 bases, with 12 bases lying between them. The CDR3 is made up of 15 amino acids. The CDR3 loop is CASSTAGGAKNIQYF. CDR3 nucleotides: TGTGCCAGCAGCACCGCCGGGGGAGCCAAAAACATTCAGTACTTC.

The genes are TRBV19 and TRBJ1-5, with no clear D. V lost 9 bases to trimming and J lost 2 bases, with 20 bases between them. Germline V CDR1 and CDR2: LNHDA, SQIVND (reference sequence). The CDR3 sequence is 16 residues long. The CDR3 spells CASTLSAGSRNQPQHF. In nucleotides, the CDR3 is TGTGCCAGCACACTCTCAGCGGGTTCGCGCAATCAGCCCCAGCATTTT. The entire variable domain, with the rest obtained from reference TRBV19 and TRBJ1-5, is as follows: DGGITQSPKYLFRKEGQNVTLSCEQNLNHDAMYWYRQDPGQGLRLIYYSQIVNDFQKGDIAEGYSVSREKKESFPLTVTSAQKNPTAFYLCASTLSAGSRNQPQHFGDGTRLSIL.

V and J are TRBV9 and TRBJ1-2; D gene unclear. Between the trimmed V and J ends, which lost 0 bases and 4 bases, there was a span of 10 bases. This CDR3 has 14 amino acids. The germline CDR1 and CDR2 sequences are SGDLS and YYNGEE. The CDR3 DNA is TGTGCCAGCAGCGTAGACCCAGTACCCTATGGCTACACCTTC. It is translated as CASSVDPVPYGYTF.

This clone was seen more than once but under ten times. The rearrangement joins TRBV7-3 to TRBJ2-4; D not resolved. The CDR3 is 13 amino acids. V was pared by 2 bases and J by 5 bases, with 7 bases between. Germline-derived CDR1 and CDR2 are SGHTA and FQGTGA. The CDR3 region is CASSLSTENIQYF. CDR3 DNA: TGTGCCAGCAGCTTATCAACGGAAAACATTCAGTACTTC.

The J gene is TRBJ1-2, the V gene TRBV28; 8 bases fit TRBD1. V trimming: 6 bases; J trimming: 3 bases; junction bases outside the gene matches: 9. Per the germline V gene, CDR1 is MDHEN and CDR2 is SYDVKM. This CDR3 has 15 residues. The DNA of the CDR3 is TGTGCCAGCAGGGCTCCACAGGGGGGTGACTATGGCTACACCTTC. Its translation is CASRAPQGGDYGYTF.

The table lists this clone with a few counts. The V and J genes are TRBV7-8 and TRBJ2-6; TRBD2 matches 10 bases. This CDR3 is built from 16 residues. The germline gives CDR1 SGHVS, CDR2 FQNEAQ. V was pared by 6 bases and J by 3 bases, with 5 bases of the junction left unmatched. The DNA for the CDR3 is TGTGCCAGCAGTCTAGCGGGGGCTTATGGGGCCAACGTCCTGACTTTC. Its protein is CASSLAGAYGANVLTF.

The rearrangement joins TRBV7-9 to TRBJ2-7; the D is unclear. CDR1 SEHNR and CDR2 FQNEAQ come from the germline V gene (reference sequence). The V end lost 5 bases, the J end lost 5 bases, and 10 bases lay between the germline ends. The CDR3 totals 12 residues. The CDR3: CASSPVIHEQYF. The CDR3 DNA reads TGTGCCAGCAGCCCCGTAATCCACGAGCAGTACTTC. The whole variable domain, remainder taken from reference TRBV7-9 and TRBJ2-7, is DTGVSQNPRHKITKRGQNVTFRCDPISEHNRLYWYRQTLGQGPEFLTYFQNEAQLEKSRLLSDRFSAERPKGSFSTLEIQRTEQGDSAMYLCASSPVIHEQYFGPGTRLTVT.

The chain has TRBV28 and TRBJ2-7, with TRBD1 identical over 11 bases. Germline V gene lookup returns CDR1 MDHEN and CDR2 SYDVKM. This CDR3 contains 16 residues. The ends lost 6 bases at V and 3 bases at J; junction bases unmatched: 10. This chain's CDR3 is CASSPGTGTGGYEQYF. DNA for the CDR3: TGTGCCAGCAGCCCCGGAACCGGGACAGGGGGCTACGAGCAGTACTTC.

CDR3 coding DNA: TGTGCCAGCACCGCGGGACAATATATTGAAGCTTTCTTT. Protein sequence: CASTAGQYIEAFF. The chain recombines TRBV12-3 or TRBV12-4 with TRBJ1-1, with a tentative D call TRBD1 (6 bases). The CDR3 is made up of 13 amino acids. V gave up 7 bases and J gave up 7 bases, with 16 bases separating them.

This rearrangement joins TRBV5-6 to TRBJ2-5; unclear D gene. The CDR3 spans 16 residues. V lost 0 bases and J lost 4, with 16 bases in between. Germline V gene sequence: CDR1 SGHDT, CDR2 YYEEEE. The CDR3 nucleotides are TGTGCCAGCAGCTTGGGTTATACCCGGAGCGTAGAGACCCAGTACTTC. This encodes CASSLGYTRSVETQYF.

This clone was observed a handful of times. The chain uses TRBV5-4 and TRBJ1-1, with a tentative D call TRBD1 (5 bases). The CDR3 extends over 13 amino acids. Germline CDR1 is SGHNT and CDR2 is YYREEE (reference sequence). Trimming took off 2 bases at V and 1 base at J, with 6 bases between the two ends. The CDR3: CASSFGQNTEAFF. CDR3 nucleotides: TGTGCCAGCAGCTTCGGACAGAACACTGAAGCTTTCTTT.

The V call is TRBV6-5, the J call TRBJ1-5; D unclear. The CDR3 extends over 14 amino acids. The V and J ends lost 5 bases and 4 bases respectively, with 12 bases between them. The germline CDR1 and CDR2 sequences are MNHEY and SVGAGI. The CDR3 here is CASSPRKENQPQHF. CDR3 bases: TGTGCCAGCAGTCCGCGGAAGGAGAATCAGCCCCAGCATTTT.

This clone was detected once. This chain uses TRBV5-1 with TRBJ2-6, with 8 bases identical to TRBD1. The CDR3 contains 18 residues. CDR1 SGHRS and CDR2 YFSETQ come from the germline V gene. After removal of 4 bases from V and 2 bases from J, the junction contained 11 bases not matched to a gene. The CDR3 is CASSLTGQEGAGANVLTF. The CDR3 DNA sequence: TGCGCCAGCAGCCTAACGGGACAGGAGGGGGCTGGGGCCAACGTCCTGACTTTC.

The chain joins TRBV19 to TRBJ2-1, with D perhaps being TRBD1 or TRBD2 (5 bases each). Germline V gives CDR1 LNHDA, CDR2 SQIVND (reference sequence). V lost 5 bases, J lost 3 bases, and 20 bases lay in between. The CDR3 extends over 17 amino acids. CDR3 amino acids: CASSVSRDPLDYNEQFF. The CDR3 DNA sequence: TGTGCCAGTAGTGTTTCCCGGGACCCCCTGGACTACAATGAGCAGTTCTTC.

The chain is built from TRBV7-9 and TRBJ2-7; the D is unclear. Trimming took 6 bases from V and 5 from J, leaving 14 bases between them. CDR3 length: 13 residues. The germline gives CDR1 SEHNR, CDR2 FQNEAQ (reference sequence). The chain's CDR3 is CASRKDPAHEQYF. CDR3 coding DNA: TGTGCCAGCAGAAAAGACCCGGCTCACGAGCAGTACTTC.

DNA of the CDR3: TGTGCCAGCAGCCCCCGTTGGCGGGGGTCCACAGATACGCAGTATTTT. Protein: CASSPRWRGSTDTQYF. V usage is TRBV27 and J usage is TRBJ2-3, with 7 bases fitting TRBD2. The CDR3 length is 16 residues. Per the germline V gene, CDR1 is MNHEY and CDR2 is SMNVEV (reference sequence). Trimming at V came to 6 bases and at J to 2 bases, leaving 11 bases not matched to a gene.

The chain combines TRBV11-2 with TRBJ2-4; D gene unclear. V lost 3 bases, J lost 1 base, and 13 bases lay in between. Germline CDR1 is SGHAT and CDR2 is FQNNGV. The CDR3 length is 16 residues. The CDR3 protein is CASSLTRLRAKNIQYF. The CDR3 DNA reads TGTGCCAGCAGCTTGACAAGGTTGAGGGCCAAAAACATTCAGTACTTC.

The chain couples TRBV10-3 to TRBJ1-1, with D tentatively TRBD1 (6 bases). The V end was cut by 4 bases, the J end by 4 bases, with 13 bases between. CDR3 length: 14 amino acids. Germline CDR1 ENHRY, CDR2 SYGVKD. CDR3 sequence (DNA): TGTGCCATCAGTGCACTGACAGGTAGCACTGAAGCTTTCTTT. It encodes CAISALTGSTEAFF.

J is TRBJ2-3 and V is TRBV13, with 9 nucleotides matching TRBD2. The CDR3 covers 15 residues. Germline assignment: CDR1 PRHDT and CDR2 FYEKMQ (reference sequence). J lost 5 bases, V lost 2 bases, and 5 bases had no gene match. CDR3: CASSLRLAVRDTQYF. The CDR3 coding sequence is TGTGCCAGCAGCTTAAGACTAGCGGTGAGAGATACGCAGTATTTT.

The genes are TRBV5-1 and TRBJ2-7; 7 bases match TRBD1. The CDR3 is 13 amino acids. V gave up 4 bases and J gave up 2 bases; unmatched junction bases: 3. Germline CDR1 SGHRS, CDR2 YFSETQ. CDR3 amino acids: CASSPGQPYEQYF. Here the CDR3 DNA reads TGCGCCAGCAGCCCGGGACAGCCCTACGAGCAGTACTTC. Looking up the rest from reference TRBV5-1 and TRBJ2-7 gives the full variable domain: KAGVTQTPRYLIKTRGQQVTLSCSPISGHRSVSWYQQTPGQGLQFLFEYFSETQRNKGNFPGRFSGRQFSNSRSEMNVSTLELGDSALYLCASSPGQPYEQYFGPGTRLTVT.